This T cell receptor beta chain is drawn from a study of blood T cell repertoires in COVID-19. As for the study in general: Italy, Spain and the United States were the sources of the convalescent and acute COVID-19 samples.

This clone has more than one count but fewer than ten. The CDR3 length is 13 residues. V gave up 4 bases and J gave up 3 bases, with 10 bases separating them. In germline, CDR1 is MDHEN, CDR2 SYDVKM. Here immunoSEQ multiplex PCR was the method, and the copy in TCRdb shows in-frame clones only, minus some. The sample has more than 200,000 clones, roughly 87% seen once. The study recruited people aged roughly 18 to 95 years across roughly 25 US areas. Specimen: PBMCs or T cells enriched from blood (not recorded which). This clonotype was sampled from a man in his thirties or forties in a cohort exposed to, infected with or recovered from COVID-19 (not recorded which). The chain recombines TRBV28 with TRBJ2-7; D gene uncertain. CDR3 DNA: TGTGCCAGCAGTTACCCACCAGACTACGAGCAGTACTTC. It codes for CASSYPPDYEQYF.